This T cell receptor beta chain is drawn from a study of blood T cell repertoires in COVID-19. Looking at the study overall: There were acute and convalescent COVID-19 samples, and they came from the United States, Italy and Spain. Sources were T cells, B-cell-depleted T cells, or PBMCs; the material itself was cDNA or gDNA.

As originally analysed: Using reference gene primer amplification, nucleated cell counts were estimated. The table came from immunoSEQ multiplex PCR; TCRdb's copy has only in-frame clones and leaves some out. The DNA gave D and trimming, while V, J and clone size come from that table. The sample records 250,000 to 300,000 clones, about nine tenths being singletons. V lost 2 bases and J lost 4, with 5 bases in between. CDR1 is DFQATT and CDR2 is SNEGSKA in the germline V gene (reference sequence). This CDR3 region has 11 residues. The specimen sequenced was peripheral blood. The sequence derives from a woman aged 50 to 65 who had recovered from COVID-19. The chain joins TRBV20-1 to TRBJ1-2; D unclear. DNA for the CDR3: TGCAGTGCTAGAACCGGCTATGGCTACACCTTC. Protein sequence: CSARTGYGYTF.